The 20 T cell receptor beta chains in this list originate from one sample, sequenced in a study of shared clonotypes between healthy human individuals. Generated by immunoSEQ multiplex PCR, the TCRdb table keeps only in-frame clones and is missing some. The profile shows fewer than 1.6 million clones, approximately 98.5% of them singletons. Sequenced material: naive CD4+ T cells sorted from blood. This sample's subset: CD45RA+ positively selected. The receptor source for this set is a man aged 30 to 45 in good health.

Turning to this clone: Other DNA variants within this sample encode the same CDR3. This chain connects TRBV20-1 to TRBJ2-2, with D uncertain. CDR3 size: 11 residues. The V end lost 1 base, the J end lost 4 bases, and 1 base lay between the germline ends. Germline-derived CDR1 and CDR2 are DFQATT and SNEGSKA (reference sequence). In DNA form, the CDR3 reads TGCAGTGCTAGAGCCACCGGGGAGCTGTTTTTT. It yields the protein CSARATGELFF.

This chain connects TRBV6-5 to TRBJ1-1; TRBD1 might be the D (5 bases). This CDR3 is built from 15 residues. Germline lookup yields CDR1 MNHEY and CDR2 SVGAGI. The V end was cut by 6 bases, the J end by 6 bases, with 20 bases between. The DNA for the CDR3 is TGTGCCAGCAGAGATGGGACTCCCCCTCGGGCTGAAGCTTTCTTT. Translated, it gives CASRDGTPPRAEAFF.

CDR3 DNA: TGTGCCTGGAGTGTGTCGAGACCTTCAAGTCCCCTAGCCAAAAACATTCAGTACTTC. The encoded protein is CAWSVSRPSSPLAKNIQYF. The rearrangement links TRBV30 to TRBJ2-4; no definite D call. The CDR3 is 19 residues long. V lost 0 bases and J 0 bases, leaving 21 bases between the germline ends. Germline V gene data show CDR1 as GTSNPN and CDR2 as SVGIG (reference sequence).

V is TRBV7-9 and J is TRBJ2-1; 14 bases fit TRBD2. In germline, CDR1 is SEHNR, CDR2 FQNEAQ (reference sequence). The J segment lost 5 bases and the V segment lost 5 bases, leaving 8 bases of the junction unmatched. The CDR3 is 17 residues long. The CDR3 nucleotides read TGTGCCAGCAGCCCGGGGGGACTAGCGGGAGTCCACAATGAGCAGTTCTTC. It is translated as CASSPGGLAGVHNEQFF. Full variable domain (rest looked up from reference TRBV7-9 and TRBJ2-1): DTGVSQNPRHKITKRGQNVTFRCDPISEHNRLYWYRQTLGQGPEFLTYFQNEAQLEKSRLLSDRFSAERPKGSFSTLEIQRTEQGDSAMYLCASSPGGLAGVHNEQFFGPGTRLTVL.

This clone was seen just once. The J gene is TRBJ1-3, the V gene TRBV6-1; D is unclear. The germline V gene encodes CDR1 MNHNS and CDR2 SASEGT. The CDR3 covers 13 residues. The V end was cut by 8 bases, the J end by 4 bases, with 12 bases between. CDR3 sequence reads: CASSSGRGNTIYF. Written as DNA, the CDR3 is TGTGCCAGCTCCTCCGGACGGGGAAACACCATATATTTT.

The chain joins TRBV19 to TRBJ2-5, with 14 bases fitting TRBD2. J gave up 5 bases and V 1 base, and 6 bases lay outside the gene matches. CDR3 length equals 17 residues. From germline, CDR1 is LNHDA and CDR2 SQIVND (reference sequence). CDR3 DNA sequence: TGTGCCAGTAGTATAGGCCCGGGACTAGCGGGAGTCGAGACCCAGTACTTC. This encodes CASSIGPGLAGVETQYF.

CDR3 nucleotide sequence: TGTGCCAGCAGCCAGCAGCGTTTGGAGGACAGGGAATCCTACGAGCAGTACTTC. Translated: CASSQQRLEDRESYEQYF. V and J are TRBV7-9 and TRBJ2-7; 8 bases align to TRBD1. The ends lost 5 bases at V and 1 base at J; junction bases unmatched: 16. Germline V CDR1 and CDR2: SEHNR, FQNEAQ (reference sequence). This CDR3 spans 18 amino acids.

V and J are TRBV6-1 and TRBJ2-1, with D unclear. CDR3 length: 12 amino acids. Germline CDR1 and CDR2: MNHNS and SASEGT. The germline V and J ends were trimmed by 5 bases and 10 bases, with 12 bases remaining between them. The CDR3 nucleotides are TGTGCCAGCAGTTTAAGTCGCGCAGAGCAGTTCTTC. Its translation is CASSLSRAEQFF.

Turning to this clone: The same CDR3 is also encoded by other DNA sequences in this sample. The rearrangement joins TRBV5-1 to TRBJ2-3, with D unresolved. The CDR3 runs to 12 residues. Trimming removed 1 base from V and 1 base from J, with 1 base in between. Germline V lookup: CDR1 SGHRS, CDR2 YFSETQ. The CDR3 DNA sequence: TGCGCCAGCAGCTTGCGCACAGATACGCAGTATTTT. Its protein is CASSLRTDTQYF.

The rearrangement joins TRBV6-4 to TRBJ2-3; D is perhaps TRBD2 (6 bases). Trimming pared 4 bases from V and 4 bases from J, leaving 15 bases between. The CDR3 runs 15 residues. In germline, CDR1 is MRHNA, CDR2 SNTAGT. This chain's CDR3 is CASSALAGGPDTQYF. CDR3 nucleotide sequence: TGTGCCAGCAGTGCCCTAGCCGGAGGGCCAGATACGCAGTATTTT.

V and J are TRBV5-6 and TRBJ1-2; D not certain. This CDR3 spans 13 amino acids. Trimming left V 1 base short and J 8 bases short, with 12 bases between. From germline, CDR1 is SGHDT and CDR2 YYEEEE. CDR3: CASSLRSFAGYTF. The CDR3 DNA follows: TGTGCCAGCAGCTTGCGGTCGTTTGCAGGCTACACCTTC.

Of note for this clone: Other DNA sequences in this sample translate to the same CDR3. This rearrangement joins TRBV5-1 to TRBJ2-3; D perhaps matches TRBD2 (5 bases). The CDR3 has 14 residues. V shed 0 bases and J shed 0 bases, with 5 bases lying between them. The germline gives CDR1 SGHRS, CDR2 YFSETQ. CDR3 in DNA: TGCGCCAGCAGCTTGGAGCGGAGCACAGATACGCAGTATTTT. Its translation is CASSLERSTDTQYF.

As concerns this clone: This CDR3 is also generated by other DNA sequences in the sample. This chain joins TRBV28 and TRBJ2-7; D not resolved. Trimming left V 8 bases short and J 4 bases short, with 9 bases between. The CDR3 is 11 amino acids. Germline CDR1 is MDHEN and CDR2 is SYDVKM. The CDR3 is CASSRSYEQYF. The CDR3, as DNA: TGTGCCAGCTCGCGTTCGTACGAGCAGTACTTC.

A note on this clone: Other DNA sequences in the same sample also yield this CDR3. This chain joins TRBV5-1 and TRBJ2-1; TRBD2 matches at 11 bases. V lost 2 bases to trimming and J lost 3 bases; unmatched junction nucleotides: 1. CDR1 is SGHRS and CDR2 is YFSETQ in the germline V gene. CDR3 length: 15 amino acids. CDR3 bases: TGCGCCAGCAGCTTTGGGACTAGCGGCTACAATGAGCAGTTCTTC. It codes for CASSFGTSGYNEQFF.

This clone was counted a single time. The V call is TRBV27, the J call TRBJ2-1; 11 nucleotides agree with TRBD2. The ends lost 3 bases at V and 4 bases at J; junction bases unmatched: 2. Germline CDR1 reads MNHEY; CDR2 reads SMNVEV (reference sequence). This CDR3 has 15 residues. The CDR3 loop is CASSLGLAVYNEQFF. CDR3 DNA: TGTGCCAGCAGTTTGGGACTAGCGGTATACAATGAGCAGTTCTTC.

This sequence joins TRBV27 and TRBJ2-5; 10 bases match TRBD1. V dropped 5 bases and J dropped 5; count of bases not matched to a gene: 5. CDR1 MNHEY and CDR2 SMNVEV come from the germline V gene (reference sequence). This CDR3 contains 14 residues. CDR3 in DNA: TGTGCCAGCAGTCGACAGGGGGCGGATGAGACCCAGTACTTC. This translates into CASSRQGADETQYF.

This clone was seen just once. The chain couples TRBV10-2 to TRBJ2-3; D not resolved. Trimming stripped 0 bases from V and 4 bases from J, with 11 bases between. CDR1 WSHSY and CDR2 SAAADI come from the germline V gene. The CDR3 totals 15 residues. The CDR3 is CASSESGGWADTQYF. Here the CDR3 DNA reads TGCGCCAGCAGTGAGTCGGGCGGTTGGGCAGATACGCAGTATTTT.

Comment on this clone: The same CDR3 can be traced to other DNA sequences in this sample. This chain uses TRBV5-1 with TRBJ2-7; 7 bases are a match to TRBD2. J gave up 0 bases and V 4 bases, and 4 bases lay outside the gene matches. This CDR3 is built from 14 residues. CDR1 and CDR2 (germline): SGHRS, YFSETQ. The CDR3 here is CASSPGGGSYEQYF. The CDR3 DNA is TGCGCCAGCAGCCCGGGGGGTGGCTCCTACGAGCAGTACTTC.

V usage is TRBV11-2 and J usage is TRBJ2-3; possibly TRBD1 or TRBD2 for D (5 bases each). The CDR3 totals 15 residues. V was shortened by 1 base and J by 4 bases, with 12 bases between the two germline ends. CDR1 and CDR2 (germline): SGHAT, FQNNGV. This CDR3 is CASSLGQGRPDTQYF. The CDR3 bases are TGTGCCAGCAGCTTAGGGCAGGGACGGCCAGATACGCAGTATTTT. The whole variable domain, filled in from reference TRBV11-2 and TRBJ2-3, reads EAGVAQSPRYKIIEKRQSVAFWCNPISGHATLYWYQQILGQGPKLLIQFQNNGVVDDSQLPKDRFSAERLKGVDSTLKIQPAKLEDSAVYLCASSLGQGRPDTQYFGPGTRLTVL.

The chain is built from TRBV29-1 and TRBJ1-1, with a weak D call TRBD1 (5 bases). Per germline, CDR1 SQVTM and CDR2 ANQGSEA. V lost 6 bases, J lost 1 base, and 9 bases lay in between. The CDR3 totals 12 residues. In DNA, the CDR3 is TGCAGCGTCACACAGGAGAACACTGAAGCTTTCTTT. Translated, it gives CSVTQENTEAFF. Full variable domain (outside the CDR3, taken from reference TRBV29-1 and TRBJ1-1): SAVISQKPSRDICQRGTSLTIQCQVDSQVTMMFWYRQQPGQSLTLIATANQGSEATYESGFVIDKFPISRPNLTFSTLTVSNMSPEDSSIYLCSVTQENTEAFFGQGTRLTVV.